These 9 T cell receptor beta chains were all obtained from the same sample, sequenced in a study of blood T cell repertoires in COVID-19. The data were produced by immunoSEQ multiplex PCR, yet TCRdb's version contains in-frame clones alone and is incomplete. The data contain around 170,000 clones, around four fifths of them seen just once; the ten biggest clones take up 14%. The sample comprised peripheral blood. All receptors derive from a man younger than 40 with active or convalescent COVID-19.

The rearrangement joins TRBV7-8 to TRBJ2-3, with TRBD2 identical over 8 bases. Trimming cost V 5 bases and J 0 bases; bases outside gene matches: 10. Looked up from germline, CDR1 is SGHVS and CDR2 is FQNEAQ. The CDR3 is made up of 17 amino acids. CDR3 nucleotide sequence: TGTGCCAGCAGCCGTTCGCGGGGGGCCCGAAGCACAGATACGCAGTATTTT. It yields the protein CASSRSRGARSTDTQYF.

J is TRBJ1-4 and V is TRBV6-5; D call uncertain. V was pared by 0 bases and J by 4 bases, with 12 bases between. There are 16 residues in the CDR3. Germline CDR1 is MNHEY and CDR2 is SVGAGI. The CDR3 here is CASSYSFGRYNEKLFF. CDR3 bases: TGTGCCAGCAGTTACTCGTTTGGCCGATATAATGAAAAACTGTTTTTT.

This chain links TRBV7-8 with TRBJ2-2; TRBD2 matches at 8 bases. Germline CDR1 is SGHVS and CDR2 is FQNEAQ. The CDR3 sequence is 18 residues long. Unmatched junction bases numbered 6, after V lost 0 bases and J lost 0 bases. Here the CDR3 reads CASSLARLAGANTGELFF. The CDR3 nucleotides read TGTGCCAGCAGCTTAGCGAGGCTAGCGGGCGCGAACACCGGGGAGCTGTTTTTT.

The rearrangement joins TRBV11-2 to TRBJ1-1; D is unresolved. CDR3 size: 13 residues. Per the germline V gene, CDR1 is SGHAT and CDR2 is FQNNGV. Trimming stripped 1 base from V and 3 bases from J, with 6 bases between. The CDR3 spells CASSLAQYTEAFF. The DNA for the CDR3 is TGTGCCAGCAGCTTAGCACAGTACACTGAAGCTTTCTTT.

This clone came up once. The chain has TRBV19 and TRBJ1-2; D gene uncertain. Germline values: CDR1 LNHDA, CDR2 SQIVND (reference sequence). CDR3 length: 12 amino acids. V gave up 8 bases and J gave up 8 bases, with 15 bases separating them. CDR3 in amino acids: CASCYTLGGYTF. The DNA of the CDR3 is TGTGCCAGTTGCTACACACTGGGCGGCTACACCTTC.

The chain combines TRBV30 with TRBJ2-7, with TRBD2 identical over 12 bases. Germline values: CDR1 GTSNPN, CDR2 SVGIG (reference sequence). The CDR3 sequence is 14 residues long. Trimming cost V 3 bases and J 3 bases; bases outside gene matches: 3. The CDR3 reads CAWSGLAGIYEQYF. The CDR3 coding sequence is TGTGCCTGGAGCGGACTAGCGGGAATCTACGAGCAGTACTTC. Using reference TRBV30 and TRBJ2-7 for the parts outside the CDR3, the full variable domain is SQTIHQWPATLVQPVGSPLSLECTVEGTSNPNLYWYRQAAGRGLQLLFYSVGIGQISSEVPQNLSASRPQDRQFILSSKKLLLSDSGFYLCAWSGLAGIYEQYFGPGTRLTVT.

The V and J genes are TRBV2 and TRBJ2-3; weak D call: TRBD2 (5 bases). From germline, CDR1 is SNHLY and CDR2 FYNNEI. The germline V and J ends were trimmed by 7 bases and 0 bases, with 20 bases remaining between them. This CDR3 region has 17 residues. The CDR3 sequence: CASIGSPGKTSTDTQYF. CDR3 sequence (DNA): TGTGCCAGCATCGGTTCCCCGGGGAAGACTAGCACAGATACGCAGTATTTT.

CDR3 loop: CATERGRGDYEQYV. For the CDR3, the DNA is TGTGCCACTGAGAGAGGGCGGGGGGACTACGAGCAGTACGTC. The gene calls are TRBV28 and TRBJ2-7, with 8 bases identical to TRBD2. Germline lookup yields CDR1 MDHEN and CDR2 SYDVKM. This CDR3 region has 14 residues. V lost 10 bases to trimming and J lost 3 bases; unmatched junction nucleotides: 11.

The chain couples TRBV18 to TRBJ1-2; TRBD1 matches at 9 bases. Trimming at V came to 3 bases and at J to 7 bases, leaving 9 bases not matched to a gene. In germline, CDR1 is KGHSH, CDR2 LQKENI. There are 15 residues in the CDR3. DNA for the CDR3: TGTGCCAGCTCACCGACCCCAGGACAGGGGATTGGCTACACCTTC. This translates into CASSPTPGQGIGYTF.